These 20 T cell receptor beta chains were sequenced from one sample in a study of T cell repertoires in cytomegalovirus infection. TCRdb re-derived calls from the reads in MiXCR, one entry per CDR3 protein. Of about 740,000 distinct CDR3 sequences listed, roughly a third are singletons. These TCRs are of unknown antigen specificity. Source: cultured PBMCs, taken from culture after CMV antigen stimulation. The receptors stem from a human donor in good health (CMV status not recorded). Some clones in this sample may be carry-over from other donors' samples.

This clonotype was counted a few times. The chain employs TRBV27 and TRBJ2-3; D remains unclear. Deletions cut 3 bases from V and 4 bases from J, with 14 bases between. The germline CDR1 and CDR2 sequences are MNHEY and SMNVEV (reference sequence). This CDR3 has 15 residues. The CDR3 bases are TGTGCCAGCAGTTTCTCGCCTTTTGGGGCAGATACGCAGTATTTT. This translates into CASSFSPFGADTQYF.

The gene calls are TRBV19 and TRBJ1-2; a possible D gene is TRBD1 (5 bases). The germline V and J ends were trimmed by 6 bases and 4 bases, with 15 bases remaining between them. Germline V lookup: CDR1 LNHDA, CDR2 SQIVND (reference sequence). CDR3 length: 14 residues. CDR3 sequence reads: CASRPLQGPYGYTF. CDR3 in DNA: TGTGCCAGTAGGCCACTCCAGGGACCCTATGGCTACACCTTC.

This clonotype has ten or more counts. The chain employs TRBV7-2 and TRBJ2-1, with TRBD2 matching 14 bases. Germline loops: CDR1 SGHTA, CDR2 FQGNSA. The CDR3 runs to 15 residues. The V segment lost 5 bases and the J segment 16 bases; nucleotides outside the gene matches: 13. The CDR3 region is CASSPTSGRGVERFF. Written as DNA, the CDR3 is TGTGCCAGCAGCCCGACTAGCGGGAGGGGTGTTGAGCGATTCTTC.

This clonotype was detected once. This chain links TRBV15 with TRBJ2-5, with 8 bases lining up with TRBD2. The CDR3 consists of 15 residues. Germline lookup yields CDR1 LNHNV and CDR2 YYDKDF (reference sequence). Trimming at V came to 3 bases and at J to 2 bases, leaving 5 bases not matched to a gene. The CDR3 bases are TGTGCCACCAGCAGTGAGGGACTAGAACAAGAGACCCAGTACTTC. This codes for CATSSEGLEQETQYF.

The V call is TRBV7-8, the J call TRBJ1-6, with D possibly TRBD1 on 5 matching bases. Germline CDR1 and CDR2: SGHVS and FQNEAQ. Trimming took 1 base from V and 8 from J, leaving 9 bases between them. CDR3 length: 14 residues. Here the CDR3 reads CASSLGTTDSPLHF. In DNA, the CDR3 is TGTGCCAGCAGCTTAGGGACAACGGATTCACCCCTCCACTTT. Using reference TRBV7-8 and TRBJ1-6 for the parts outside the CDR3, the full variable domain is GAGVSQSPRYKVAKRGQDVALRCDPISGHVSLFWYQQALGQGPEFLTYFQNEAQLDKSGLPSDRFFAERPEGSVSTLKIQRTQQEDSAVYLCASSLGTTDSPLHFGNGTRLTVT.

Details on this clonotype: With a much larger clone just one base away, this may be a read error. The chain employs TRBV7-2 and TRBJ2-3; D possibly uses TRBD1 or TRBD2 (5 bases each). Trimming took off 5 bases at V and 9 bases at J, with 15 bases between the two ends. CDR1 is SGHTA, CDR2 FQGNSA, per germline. The CDR3 runs to 13 residues. The CDR3 nucleotides are TGTGCCAGCAGCCGGGACCGGAGATTGACGCAGTATTTT. Protein: CASSRDRRLTQYF.

The chain couples TRBV7-2 to TRBJ1-3, with a weak D call TRBD1 (6 bases). V lost 2 bases and J 4 bases, leaving 12 bases between the germline ends. CDR1 SGHTA and CDR2 FQGNSA come from the germline V gene. The CDR3 runs 15 residues. CDR3 protein: CASSLSPTGGNTIYF. In DNA form, the CDR3 reads TGTGCCAGCAGCTTATCACCGACAGGAGGAAACACCATATATTTT.

The chain uses TRBV7-9 and TRBJ2-1; D is ambiguous. The length of the CDR3 is 16 residues. Germline values: CDR1 SEHNR, CDR2 FQNEAQ (reference sequence). V lost 3 bases to trimming and J lost 4 bases, with 16 bases between them. The CDR3, as DNA: TGTGCCAGCAGCTTCGTCCCTGAGCGCACATACAATGAGCAGTTCTTC. Its protein is CASSFVPERTYNEQFF.

The chain recombines TRBV20-1 with TRBJ1-5; TRBD1 is a possible D gene (6 bases). Germline-derived CDR1 and CDR2 are DFQATT and SNEGSKA (reference sequence). This CDR3 contains 13 residues. The V gene lost 3 bases and the J gene lost 9 bases, with 15 bases spanning the gap. The CDR3 reads CSASSGVLGPQHF. The CDR3 DNA sequence: TGCAGTGCTAGCTCAGGGGTTCTAGGGCCCCAGCATTTT.

This clonotype was picked up a small number of times. The chain has TRBV28 and TRBJ2-5; D is uncertain. Germline lookup yields CDR1 MDHEN and CDR2 SYDVKM. This CDR3 has 14 residues. V lost 4 bases and J lost 3, with 12 bases in between. CDR3 nucleotides: TGTGCCAGCAGTTCGCCCGCGCAAGAAGAGACCCAGTACTTC. Translating gives CASSSPAQEETQYF.

This clonotype was counted at least ten times. The chain combines TRBV10-3 with TRBJ2-1, with D unclear. V lost 0 bases and J 8 bases, leaving 5 bases between the germline ends. Germline assignment: CDR1 ENHRY and CDR2 SYGVKD. CDR3 length equals 12 residues. The CDR3 nucleotides are TGTGCCATCAGTGAGTCGAGTCATGAGCAGTTCTTC. Protein product: CAISESSHEQFF.

This sequence joins TRBV7-2 and TRBJ2-3; the D is unclear. The CDR3 covers 16 residues. With 1 base removed from V and 1 base from J, the gap between germline ends came to 12 bases. Per germline, CDR1 SGHTA and CDR2 FQGNSA. The CDR3 region is CASSLVGPFGTDTQYF. CDR3 DNA sequence: TGTGCCAGCAGCTTAGTCGGGCCGTTTGGCACAGATACGCAGTATTTT.

The V and J genes are TRBV6-2 or TRBV6-3 and TRBJ2-1; D is unresolved. Germline assignment: CDR1 MNHEY and CDR2 SVGEGT. V was clipped by 7 bases and J by 4 bases, with 14 bases between them. The CDR3 runs to 14 residues. CDR3 nucleotide sequence: TGTGCCAGCACCACCGGTGGTGCGTACAATGAGCAGTTCTTC. Its translation is CASTTGGAYNEQFF.

Only a few counts were recorded for this clonotype. V usage is TRBV7-9 and J usage is TRBJ2-3; D unresolved. The V end lost 4 bases, the J end lost 7 bases, and 18 bases lay between the germline ends. CDR3 length equals 15 residues. Germline CDR1 and CDR2: SEHNR and FQNEAQ (reference sequence). The DNA for the CDR3 is TGTGCCAGCAGCTCTTACTATCCGGTTGGGTATACGCAGTATTTT. Translating it yields CASSSYYPVGYTQYF.

The chain is built from TRBV7-9 and TRBJ2-1, with D maybe TRBD2 (5 bases). Germline lookup yields CDR1 SEHNR and CDR2 FQNEAQ (reference sequence). CDR3 size: 16 residues. Trimming pared 5 bases from V and 0 bases from J, leaving 14 bases between. The CDR3 reads CASSGFSAPSYNEQFF. The CDR3 nucleotides read TGTGCCAGCAGCGGATTTAGCGCCCCCTCCTACAATGAGCAGTTCTTC. The full variable domain, with the rest looked up from reference TRBV7-9 and TRBJ2-1, is DTGVSQNPRHKITKRGQNVTFRCDPISEHNRLYWYRQTLGQGPEFLTYFQNEAQLEKSRLLSDRFSAERPKGSFSTLEIQRTEQGDSAMYLCASSGFSAPSYNEQFFGPGTRLTVL.

The chain joins TRBV7-9 to TRBJ2-1; no reliable D call. Per the germline V gene, CDR1 is SEHNR and CDR2 is FQNEAQ (reference sequence). V shed 5 bases and J shed 4 bases, with 12 bases lying between them. This CDR3 comprises 14 residues. In nucleotides, the CDR3 is TGTGCCAGCAGCCCTGCCCTAAAGTACAATGAGCAGTTCTTC. Protein: CASSPALKYNEQFF.

The chain uses TRBV7-9 and TRBJ2-1; D not resolved. Looked up from germline, CDR1 is SEHNR and CDR2 is FQNEAQ (reference sequence). V was clipped by 4 bases and J by 5 bases, with 15 bases between them. This CDR3 has 15 amino acids. The CDR3: CASSSGWGRNNEQFF. Here the CDR3 DNA reads TGTGCCAGCAGCTCCGGCTGGGGTAGGAACAATGAGCAGTTCTTC.

The rearrangement uses TRBV11-2 and TRBJ2-2, with D perhaps matching TRBD2 (6 bases). The length of the CDR3 is 16 residues. V gave up 5 bases and J gave up 0 bases, with 13 bases separating them. Germline CDR1 and CDR2: SGHAT and FQNNGV. CDR3 in DNA: TGTGCCAGCAGCCCGCGGGGTAGCCCGAACACCGGGGAGCTGTTTTTT. Its protein product is CASSPRGSPNTGELFF. The entire variable domain, with the rest obtained from reference TRBV11-2 and TRBJ2-2, is as follows: EAGVAQSPRYKIIEKRQSVAFWCNPISGHATLYWYQQILGQGPKLLIQFQNNGVVDDSQLPKDRFSAERLKGVDSTLKIQPAKLEDSAVYLCASSPRGSPNTGELFFGEGSRLTVL.

With respect to this clonotype: It may be a read error: a sequence one base away is much more abundant. This is likely a read error, given that the CDR3 carries no conserved phenylalanine or tryptophan at its end. The chain joins TRBV7-2 to TRBJ2-5; D gene uncertain. The length of the CDR3 is 15 residues. V lost 5 bases and J lost 0, with 13 bases in between. Per the germline V gene, CDR1 is SGHTA and CDR2 is FQGNSA. The CDR3, as DNA: TGTGCCAGCAGCCCACGGGCCCAAAACCAAGAGACCCAGTACTTA. It yields the protein CASSPRAQNQETQYL.

This chain joins TRBV25-1 and TRBJ2-3; the match to TRBD2 covers 8 bases. Per the germline V gene, CDR1 is MGHDK and CDR2 is SYGVNS. The CDR3 extends over 16 amino acids. V gave up 1 base and J gave up 0 bases; unmatched junction bases: 3. CDR3 in amino acids: CASSEFRGGSTDTQYF. The CDR3, as DNA: TGTGCCAGCAGTGAATTTCGGGGGGGAAGCACAGATACGCAGTATTTT.